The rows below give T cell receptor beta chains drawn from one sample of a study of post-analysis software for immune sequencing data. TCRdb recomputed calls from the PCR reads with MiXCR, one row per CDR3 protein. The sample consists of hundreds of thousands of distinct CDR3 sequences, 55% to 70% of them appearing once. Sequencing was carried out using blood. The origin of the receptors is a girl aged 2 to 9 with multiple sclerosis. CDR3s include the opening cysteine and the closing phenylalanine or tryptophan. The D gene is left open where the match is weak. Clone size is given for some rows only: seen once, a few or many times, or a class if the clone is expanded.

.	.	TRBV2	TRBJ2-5	TGTGCCGGCAGAAGACAGTTACAAGAGACCCAGTACTTC	CAGRRQLQETQYF
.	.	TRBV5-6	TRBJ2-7	TGTGCCAGCACCCCCGAAAACAGGAACTACGAGCAGTACTTC	CASTPENRNYEQYF
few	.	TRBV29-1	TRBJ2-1	TGCAGCGTTGTGAGTAGTGAGCAGTTCTTC	CSVVSSEQFF
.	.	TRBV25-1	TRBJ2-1	TGTGCCAGCAGTGCCCGGGGACTTCACTACAATGAGCAGTTCTTC	CASSARGLHYNEQFF
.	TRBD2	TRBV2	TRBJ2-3	TGTGCCAGCAGTGAAGATGCGGTACTAGCGGGAGGGTGGGAGACAGATACGCAGTATTTT	CASSEDAVLAGGWETDTQYF
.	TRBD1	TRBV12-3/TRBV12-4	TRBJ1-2	TGTGCCAGCAGTTTCCCCGACAGGGTTGGTGGCTACACCTTC	CASSFPDRVGGYTF
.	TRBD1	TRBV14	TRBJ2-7	TGTGCCAGCAGCCGTCTCAGGGGGCGCGAGCAGTACTTC	CASSRLRGREQYF
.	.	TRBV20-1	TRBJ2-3	TGCAGTGCGGCTTCAGATACGCAGTATTTT	CSAASDTQYF
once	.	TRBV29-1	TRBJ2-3	TGCAGCGTTGTGTATGGACGCACAGATACGCAGTATTTT	CSVVYGRTDTQYF
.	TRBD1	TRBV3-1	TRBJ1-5	TGTGCCAGCACCCCTTTACAGGGGGCGAAGGTCTCCCGTTGTGGCAATCAGCCCCAGCATTTT	CASTPLQGAKVSRCGNQPQHF
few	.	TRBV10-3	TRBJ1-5	TGTGCCACCGACAAGGGTAATCAGCCCCAGCATTTT	CATDKGNQPQHF
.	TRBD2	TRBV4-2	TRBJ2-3	TGTGCCAGCAGCCAGACCGGACTAGCGGGGGAAAGCACAGATACGCAGTATTTT	CASSQTGLAGESTDTQYF
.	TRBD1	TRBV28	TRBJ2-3	TGTGCCAGCAGTACCCGGGACAGGGGGCGGGGTACGCAGTATTTT	CASSTRDRGRGTQYF
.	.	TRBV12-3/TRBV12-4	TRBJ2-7	TGTGCCAGCAGTAGAGACGTAGGCTACGAGCAGTACTTC	CASSRDVGYEQYF
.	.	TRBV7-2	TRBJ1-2	TGTGCCAGCAGCTTTGGGGTGCCTGGCTATGGCTACACCTTC	CASSFGVPGYGYTF
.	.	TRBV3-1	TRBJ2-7	TGTGCCAGCAGCCATGAGGGAAGCGAGCAGTACTTC	CASSHEGSEQYF
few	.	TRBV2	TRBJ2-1	TGTGCCAGCAGCCGGGTCCCTCGGGGCAATGAGCAGTTCTTC	CASSRVPRGNEQFF